These 20 T cell receptor beta chains were sequenced from one sample in a study of blood T cell repertoires in COVID-19. Sequencing was performed with immunoSEQ multiplex PCR; in TCRdb, only in-frame clones are kept and a portion is missing. The profile shows 400,000 to 450,000 clones, 86% of them singletons. Input material: peripheral blood. The receptors were gathered from a woman aged 30 to 39 with active or convalescent COVID-19.

The gene calls are TRBV19 and TRBJ2-5; D unresolved. CDR3 size: 13 residues. V lost 5 bases and J 2 bases, leaving 9 bases between the germline ends. The germline V gene encodes CDR1 LNHDA and CDR2 SQIVND (reference sequence). CDR3 in amino acids: CASSPHTQETQYF. In DNA form, the CDR3 reads TGTGCCAGTAGTCCCCACACGCAAGAGACCCAGTACTTC.

The genes are TRBV2 and TRBJ2-7; 10 bases fit TRBD2. The CDR3 covers 17 residues. From germline, CDR1 is SNHLY and CDR2 FYNNEI. Trimming removed 3 bases from V and 1 base from J; junction bases left unmatched: 9. This CDR3 reads CASSELTSGARSYEQYF. DNA for the CDR3: TGTGCCAGCAGTGAGTTAACTAGCGGGGCCCGTTCCTACGAGCAGTACTTC.

This chain connects TRBV4-2 to TRBJ2-1; TRBD1 aligns across 7 bases. With 0 bases clipped from V and 0 bases from J, the junction kept 2 bases outside the gene matches. The CDR3 is 16 amino acids. Germline V CDR1 and CDR2: LGHNA, YNFKEQ. The CDR3 is CASSQDGTASYNEQFF. The CDR3 DNA follows: TGTGCCAGCAGCCAAGACGGGACAGCCTCCTACAATGAGCAGTTCTTC.

This chain links TRBV19 with TRBJ1-2; 8 bases map to TRBD1. This CDR3 contains 14 residues. From germline, CDR1 is LNHDA and CDR2 SQIVND (reference sequence). J was trimmed by 2 bases and V by 5 bases; bases with no gene match: 4. Here the CDR3 reads CASSETGANYGYTF. The DNA for the CDR3 is TGTGCCAGTAGTGAGACAGGGGCGAACTATGGCTACACCTTC.

The chain employs TRBV14 and TRBJ1-2; 7 bases are shared with TRBD1. Germline V lookup: CDR1 SGHDN, CDR2 FVKESK. J was trimmed by 2 bases and V by 1 base; bases with no gene match: 10. This CDR3 comprises 17 residues. Here the CDR3 reads CASSQGFKTGENYGYTF. The CDR3 DNA follows: TGTGCCAGCAGCCAAGGTTTTAAAACAGGGGAAAACTATGGCTACACCTTC.

The rearrangement uses TRBV5-1 and TRBJ2-7; 9 bases match TRBD2. The CDR3 extends over 17 amino acids. Germline CDR1 reads SGHRS; CDR2 reads YFSETQ. V shed 3 bases, J shed 5 bases, and the junction held 15 bases outside the gene matches. The CDR3: CASSWGAPSGRSHEQYF. In DNA, the CDR3 is TGCGCCAGCAGCTGGGGGGCCCCAAGCGGGAGGTCGCACGAGCAGTACTTC.

The chain is built from TRBV12-3 or TRBV12-4 and TRBJ1-2, with unresolved D. This CDR3 spans 13 amino acids. Trimming took 4 bases from V and 5 from J, leaving 11 bases between them. CDR3 sequence: CASSSESLYGYTF. The CDR3 region has the DNA TGTGCCAGCAGTTCGGAGAGTCTTTATGGCTACACCTTC.

J is TRBJ2-7 and V is TRBV3-1 (or the pseudogene TRBV3-2); TRBD2 matches 9 bases. The length of the CDR3 is 16 residues. Germline V gene lookup returns CDR1 LGHDT and CDR2 YNNKEL (reference sequence). V shed 3 bases and J 3 bases; nucleotides not matched to a gene: 9. The CDR3 DNA reads TGTGCCAGCAGCCATAGCGGGAGTGCCCTAGACTACGAGCAGTACTTC. Residues: CASSHSGSALDYEQYF.

The V gene is TRBV14, the J gene TRBJ1-2; maybe TRBD1 (5 bases). CDR1 SGHDN and CDR2 FVKESK come from the germline V gene. This CDR3 contains 12 residues. V was shortened by 4 bases and J by 6 bases, with 9 bases between the two germline ends. The CDR3 DNA reads as TGTGCCAGCAGCCTGGGGCACGATGGCTACACCTTC. It is translated as CASSLGHDGYTF.

The J gene is TRBJ1-1, the V gene TRBV5-1; D perhaps matches TRBD1 (5 bases). V lost 3 bases and J 3 bases, leaving 18 bases between the germline ends. The CDR3 is 16 residues long. Germline loops: CDR1 SGHRS, CDR2 YFSETQ. The chain's CDR3 is CASSYGTFRSDTEAFF. The CDR3 DNA sequence: TGCGCCAGCAGCTACGGGACTTTCCGTTCGGACACTGAAGCTTTCTTT.

This chain joins TRBV16 and TRBJ1-1; maybe TRBD1 (5 bases). The germline V and J ends were trimmed by 0 bases and 11 bases, with 19 bases remaining between them. The germline V gene encodes CDR1 KGHSY and CDR2 FQNENV. The CDR3 spans 15 residues. CDR3 region: CASSQSRQGISEAFF. The CDR3 DNA sequence: TGTGCCAGCAGCCAATCGCGGCAGGGCATCAGTGAGGCTTTCTTT.

The chain has TRBV10-2 and TRBJ1-1, with D tentatively TRBD1 (6 bases). V was trimmed by 7 bases and J by 6 bases, leaving 18 bases between them. Germline CDR1 WSHSY, CDR2 SAAADI. The CDR3 has 14 residues. CDR3 protein: CASISNTGIAEAFF. In nucleotides, the CDR3 is TGCGCCAGCATCTCAAACACAGGGATAGCTGAAGCTTTCTTT.

This clone was detected once. This chain links TRBV27 with TRBJ2-3; 7 positions agree with TRBD1. The germline CDR1 and CDR2 sequences are MNHEY and SMNVEV (reference sequence). V lost 3 bases to trimming and J lost 8 bases; unmatched junction nucleotides: 11. CDR3 size: 15 residues. The CDR3 region has the DNA TGTGCCAGCAGTTTGACAGGGTTGGGAGAGTTTACGCAGTATTTT. This sequence encodes CASSLTGLGEFTQYF.

This chain links TRBV9 with TRBJ1-6; D not certain. Per the germline V gene, CDR1 is SGDLS and CDR2 is YYNGEE. V was shortened by 0 bases and J by 9 bases, with 19 bases between the two germline ends. The CDR3 has 17 residues. For the CDR3, the DNA is TGTGCCAGCAGCGTAGAGTCTGGAGGACCTCCTAGTTCACCCCTCCACTTT. It encodes CASSVESGGPPSSPLHF.

The chain uses TRBV4-2 and TRBJ1-6, with a weak D call TRBD1 (6 bases). This CDR3 is built from 15 residues. CDR1 is LGHNA and CDR2 is YNFKEQ in the germline V gene. Trimming cost V 4 bases and J 5 bases, with 12 bases left between them. CDR3 loop: CASSLLAGDNSPLHF. Written as DNA, the CDR3 is TGTGCCAGCAGCCTCCTGGCAGGGGATAATTCACCCCTCCACTTT.

This chain uses TRBV4-1 with TRBJ1-2, with 10 bases aligning to TRBD1. V gave up 1 base and J gave up 0 bases; unmatched junction bases: 8. Germline CDR1 MGHRA, CDR2 YSYEKL. This CDR3 comprises 18 residues. The CDR3: CASSQAGTGEPTNYGYTF. In DNA, the CDR3 is TGCGCCAGCAGCCAAGCAGGGACAGGGGAGCCTACTAACTATGGCTACACCTTC.

The CDR3, as DNA: TGTGCCAGCAGCGTAGGACTAGCGGGGGTCGATGAGACCCAGTACTTC. Translating gives CASSVGLAGVDETQYF. The chain uses TRBV5-4 and TRBJ2-5, with 13 bases identical to TRBD2. This CDR3 contains 16 residues. V was pared by 4 bases and J by 5 bases, with 8 bases of the junction left unmatched. CDR1 and CDR2 (germline): SGHNT, YYREEE (reference sequence). Based on the CDR3 plus reference TRBV5-4 and TRBJ2-5, the full variable domain is ETGVTQSPTHLIKTRGQQVTLRCSSQSGHNTVSWYQQALGQGPQFIFQYYREEENGRGNFPPRFSGLQFPNYSSELNVNALELDDSALYLCASSVGLAGVDETQYFGPGTRLLVL.

The chain employs TRBV19 and TRBJ2-3; 8 bases fit TRBD2. Germline V gene sequence: CDR1 LNHDA, CDR2 SQIVND (reference sequence). V lost 6 bases to trimming and J lost 4 bases; unmatched junction nucleotides: 6. The CDR3 spans 14 residues. The CDR3 DNA reads TGTGCCAGTAGGACCGGGGGGGCCGCAGATACGCAGTATTTT. Encoded protein: CASRTGGAADTQYF.

J is TRBJ1-5 and V is TRBV3-1 (or the pseudogene TRBV3-2); TRBD1 aligns across 7 bases. With 2 bases clipped from V and 5 bases from J, the junction kept 6 bases outside the gene matches. The CDR3 sequence is 15 residues long. Germline V lookup: CDR1 LGHDT, CDR2 YNNKEL (reference sequence). The CDR3 sequence is CASSQTGTDHQPQHF. The CDR3 region has the DNA TGTGCCAGCAGCCAAACCGGGACAGACCATCAGCCCCAGCATTTT.

V is TRBV2 and J is TRBJ1-3; tentatively, D is TRBD1 (6 bases). The CDR3 has 18 residues. Trimming removed 5 bases at V and 0 bases at J, with 20 bases between. Germline V gene sequence: CDR1 SNHLY, CDR2 FYNNEI. CDR3: CASSPPGGADSSGNTIYF. CDR3 coding DNA: TGTGCCAGCAGTCCCCCCGGGGGGGCGGACAGCTCTGGAAACACCATATATTTT.